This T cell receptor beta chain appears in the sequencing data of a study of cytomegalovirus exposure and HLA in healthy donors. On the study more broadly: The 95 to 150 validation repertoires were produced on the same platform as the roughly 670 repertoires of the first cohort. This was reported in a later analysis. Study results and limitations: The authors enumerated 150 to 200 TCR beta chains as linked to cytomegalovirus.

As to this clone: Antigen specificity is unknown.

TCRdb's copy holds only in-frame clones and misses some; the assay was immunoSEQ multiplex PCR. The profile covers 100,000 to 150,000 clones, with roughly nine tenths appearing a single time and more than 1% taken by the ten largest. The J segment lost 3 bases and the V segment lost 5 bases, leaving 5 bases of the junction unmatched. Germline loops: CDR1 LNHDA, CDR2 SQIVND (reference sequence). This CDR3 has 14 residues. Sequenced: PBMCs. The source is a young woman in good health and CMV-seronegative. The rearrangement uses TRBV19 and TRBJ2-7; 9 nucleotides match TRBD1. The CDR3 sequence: CASSPGQGGYEQYF. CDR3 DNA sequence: TGTGCCAGTAGTCCGGGACAGGGTGGCTACGAGCAGTACTTC. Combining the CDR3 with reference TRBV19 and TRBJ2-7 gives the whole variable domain DGGITQSPKYLFRKEGQNVTLSCEQNLNHDAMYWYRQDPGQGLRLIYYSQIVNDFQKGDIAEGYSVSREKKESFPLTVTSAQKNPTAFYLCASSPGQGGYEQYFGPGTRLTVT.